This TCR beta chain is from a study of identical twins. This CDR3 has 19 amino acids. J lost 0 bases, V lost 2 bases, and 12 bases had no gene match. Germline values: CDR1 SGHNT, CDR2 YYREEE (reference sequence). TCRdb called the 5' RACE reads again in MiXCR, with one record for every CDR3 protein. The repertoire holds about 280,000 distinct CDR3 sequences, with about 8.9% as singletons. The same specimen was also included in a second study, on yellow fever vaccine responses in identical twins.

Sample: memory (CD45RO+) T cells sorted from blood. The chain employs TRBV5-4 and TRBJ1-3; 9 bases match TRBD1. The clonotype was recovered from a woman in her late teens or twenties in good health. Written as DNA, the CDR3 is TGTGCCAGCAGCTTTGGACAGGGGCCCCGACCAAGCTCTGGAAACACCATATATTTT. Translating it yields CASSFGQGPRPSSGNTIYF.